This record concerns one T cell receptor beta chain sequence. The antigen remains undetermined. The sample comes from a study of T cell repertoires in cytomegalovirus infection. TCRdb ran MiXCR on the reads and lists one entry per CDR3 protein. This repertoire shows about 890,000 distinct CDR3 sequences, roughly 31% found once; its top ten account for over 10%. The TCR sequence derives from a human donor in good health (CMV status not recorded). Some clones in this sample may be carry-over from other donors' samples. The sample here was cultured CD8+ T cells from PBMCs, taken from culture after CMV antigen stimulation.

CDR3 DNA sequence: TGTGCCAGCACCCCTACTAGAATGGAGCTGTTTTTT. Its protein is CASTPTRMELFF. The J gene is TRBJ2-2, the V gene TRBV6-6; perhaps TRBD2 as D (5 bases). CDR1 and CDR2 from the germline V gene are MNHNY and SVGAGI (reference sequence). Trimming took 7 bases from V and 10 from J, leaving 13 bases between them. CDR3 size: 12 residues.